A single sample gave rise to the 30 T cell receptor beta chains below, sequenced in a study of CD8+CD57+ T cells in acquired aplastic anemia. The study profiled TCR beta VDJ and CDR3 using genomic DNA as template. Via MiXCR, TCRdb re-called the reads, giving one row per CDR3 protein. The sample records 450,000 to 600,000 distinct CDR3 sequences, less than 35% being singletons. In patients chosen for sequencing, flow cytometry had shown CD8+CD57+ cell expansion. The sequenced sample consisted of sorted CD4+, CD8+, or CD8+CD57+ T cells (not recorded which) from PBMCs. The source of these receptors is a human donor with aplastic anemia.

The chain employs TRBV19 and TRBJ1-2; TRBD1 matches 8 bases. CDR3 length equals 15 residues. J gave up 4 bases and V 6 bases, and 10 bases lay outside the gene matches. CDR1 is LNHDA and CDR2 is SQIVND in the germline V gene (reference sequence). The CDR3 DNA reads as TGTGCCAGTAGCCCTCAGGGGGCGTATAGCTATGGCTACACCTTC. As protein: CASSPQGAYSYGYTF.

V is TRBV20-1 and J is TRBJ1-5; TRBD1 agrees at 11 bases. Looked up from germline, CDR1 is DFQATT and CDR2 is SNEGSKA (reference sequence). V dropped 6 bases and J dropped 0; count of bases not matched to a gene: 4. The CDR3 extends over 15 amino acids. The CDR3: CSASGTGGSNQPQHF. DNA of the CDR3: TGCAGTGCATCCGGGACAGGGGGTAGCAATCAGCCCCAGCATTTT.

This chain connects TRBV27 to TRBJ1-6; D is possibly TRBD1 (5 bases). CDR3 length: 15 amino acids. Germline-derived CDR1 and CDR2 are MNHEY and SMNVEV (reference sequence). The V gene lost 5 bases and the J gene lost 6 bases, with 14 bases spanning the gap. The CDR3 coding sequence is TGTGCCAGCAGTCCACTGGTGGGGGGTAATTCACCCCTCCACTTT. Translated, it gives CASSPLVGGNSPLHF.

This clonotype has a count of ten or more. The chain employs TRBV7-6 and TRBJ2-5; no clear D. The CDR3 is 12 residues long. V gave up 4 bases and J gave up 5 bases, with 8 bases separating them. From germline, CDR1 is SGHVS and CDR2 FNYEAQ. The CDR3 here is CASSSSPETQYF. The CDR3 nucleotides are TGTGCCAGCAGCTCGAGCCCCGAGACCCAGTACTTC.

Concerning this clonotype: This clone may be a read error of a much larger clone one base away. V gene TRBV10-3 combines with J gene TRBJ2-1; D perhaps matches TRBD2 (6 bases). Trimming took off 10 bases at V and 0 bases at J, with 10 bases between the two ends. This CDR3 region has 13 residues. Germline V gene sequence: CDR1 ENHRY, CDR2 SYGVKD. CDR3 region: CATAGSSYNEQFF. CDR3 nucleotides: TGTGCCACCGCCGGGAGCTCCTACAATGAGCAGTTCTTC.

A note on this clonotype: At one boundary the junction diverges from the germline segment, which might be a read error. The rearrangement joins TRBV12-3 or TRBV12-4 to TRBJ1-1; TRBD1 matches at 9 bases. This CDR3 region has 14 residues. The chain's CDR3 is CASRQTGGNSEAFF. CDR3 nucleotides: TGTGCCAGCAGGCAGACAGGGGGTAACAGTGAAGCTTTCTTT.

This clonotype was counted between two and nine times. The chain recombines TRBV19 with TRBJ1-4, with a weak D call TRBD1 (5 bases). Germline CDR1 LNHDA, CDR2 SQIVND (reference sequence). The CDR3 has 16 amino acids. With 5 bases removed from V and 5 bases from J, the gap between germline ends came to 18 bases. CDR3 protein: CASSGYSRRGNEKLFF. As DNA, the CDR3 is TGTGCCAGTAGTGGGTACAGCCGACGGGGCAATGAAAAACTGTTTTTT.

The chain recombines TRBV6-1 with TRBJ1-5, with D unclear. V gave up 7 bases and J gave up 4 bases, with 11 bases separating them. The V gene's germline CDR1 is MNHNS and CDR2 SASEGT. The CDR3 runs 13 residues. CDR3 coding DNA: TGTGCCAGCATCAAGGAGCCAAATCAGCCCCAGCATTTT. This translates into CASIKEPNQPQHF.

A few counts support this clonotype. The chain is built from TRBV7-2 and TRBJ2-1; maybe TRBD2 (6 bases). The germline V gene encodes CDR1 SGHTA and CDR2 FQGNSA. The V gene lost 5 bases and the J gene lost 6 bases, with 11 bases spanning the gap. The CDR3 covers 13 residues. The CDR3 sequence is CASSAGTPNEQFF. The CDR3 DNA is TGTGCCAGCAGCGCCGGGACTCCCAATGAGCAGTTCTTC.

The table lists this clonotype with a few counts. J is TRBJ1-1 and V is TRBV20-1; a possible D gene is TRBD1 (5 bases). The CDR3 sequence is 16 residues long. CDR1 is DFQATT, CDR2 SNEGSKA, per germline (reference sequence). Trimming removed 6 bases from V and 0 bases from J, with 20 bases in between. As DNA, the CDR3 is TGCAGTGCCAATACCCCTTCGGGACGGTTGAACACTGAAGCTTTCTTT. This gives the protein CSANTPSGRLNTEAFF.

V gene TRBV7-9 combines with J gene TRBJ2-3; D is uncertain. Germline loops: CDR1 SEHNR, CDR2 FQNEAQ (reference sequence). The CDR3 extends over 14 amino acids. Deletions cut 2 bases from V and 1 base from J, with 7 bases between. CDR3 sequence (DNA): TGTGCCAGCAGCTTACTGGTCGGCACAGATACGCAGTATTTT. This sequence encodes CASSLLVGTDTQYF.

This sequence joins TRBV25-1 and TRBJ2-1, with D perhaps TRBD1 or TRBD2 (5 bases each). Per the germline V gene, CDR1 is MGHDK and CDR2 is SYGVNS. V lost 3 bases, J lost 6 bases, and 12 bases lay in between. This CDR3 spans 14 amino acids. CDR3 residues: CASSDWGRSNEQFF. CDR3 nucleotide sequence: TGTGCCAGCAGTGATTGGGGACGGAGCAATGAGCAGTTCTTC.

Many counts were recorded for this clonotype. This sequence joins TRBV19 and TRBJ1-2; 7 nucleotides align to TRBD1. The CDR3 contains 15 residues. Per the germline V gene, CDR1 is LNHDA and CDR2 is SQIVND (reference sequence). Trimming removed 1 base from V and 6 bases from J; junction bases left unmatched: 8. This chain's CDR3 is CASSIASRDSHGYTF. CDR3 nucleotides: TGTGCCAGTAGTATAGCCAGCAGGGACAGTCATGGCTACACCTTC.

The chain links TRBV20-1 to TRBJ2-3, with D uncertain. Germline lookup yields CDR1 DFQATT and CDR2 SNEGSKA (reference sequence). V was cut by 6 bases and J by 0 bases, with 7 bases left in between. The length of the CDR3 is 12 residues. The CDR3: CSAGPSTDTQYF. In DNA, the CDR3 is TGCAGTGCCGGGCCTAGCACAGATACGCAGTATTTT.

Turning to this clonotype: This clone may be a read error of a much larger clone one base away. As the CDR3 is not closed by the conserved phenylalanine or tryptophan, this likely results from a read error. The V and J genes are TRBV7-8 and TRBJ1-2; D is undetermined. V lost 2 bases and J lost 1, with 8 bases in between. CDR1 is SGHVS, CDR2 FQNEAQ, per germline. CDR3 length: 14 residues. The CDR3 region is CASSLNPINYGYTS. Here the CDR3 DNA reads TGTGCCAGCAGCTTAAACCCCATTAACTATGGCTACACCTCC.

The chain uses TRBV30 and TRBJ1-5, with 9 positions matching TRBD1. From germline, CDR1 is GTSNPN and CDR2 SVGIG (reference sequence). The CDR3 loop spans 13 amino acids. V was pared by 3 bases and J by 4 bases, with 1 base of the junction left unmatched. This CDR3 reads CAWSGQGNQPQHF. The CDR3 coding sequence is TGTGCCTGGAGCGGACAGGGGAATCAGCCCCAGCATTTT.

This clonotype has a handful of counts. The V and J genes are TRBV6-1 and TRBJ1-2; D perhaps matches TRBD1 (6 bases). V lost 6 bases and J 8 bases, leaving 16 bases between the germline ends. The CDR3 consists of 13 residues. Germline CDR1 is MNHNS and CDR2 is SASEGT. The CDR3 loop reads CASSFRGGIGYTF. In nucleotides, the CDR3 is TGTGCCAGCAGCTTCAGAGGGGGGATCGGCTACACCTTC.

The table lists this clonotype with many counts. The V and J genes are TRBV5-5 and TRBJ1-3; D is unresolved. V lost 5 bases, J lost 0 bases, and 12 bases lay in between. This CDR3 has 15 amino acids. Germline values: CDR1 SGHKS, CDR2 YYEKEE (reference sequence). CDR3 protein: CASSFDTASGNTIYF. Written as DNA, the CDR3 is TGTGCCAGCAGTTTCGACACAGCCTCTGGAAACACCATATATTTT. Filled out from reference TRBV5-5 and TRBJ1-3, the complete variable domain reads DAGVTQSPTHLIKTRGQQVTLRCSPISGHKSVSWYQQVLGQGPQFIFQYYEKEERGRGNFPDRFSARQFPNYSSELNVNALLLGDSALYLCASSFDTASGNTIYFGEGSWLTVV.

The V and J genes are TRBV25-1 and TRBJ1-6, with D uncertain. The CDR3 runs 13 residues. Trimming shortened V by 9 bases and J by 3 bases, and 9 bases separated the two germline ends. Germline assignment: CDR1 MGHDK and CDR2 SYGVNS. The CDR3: CARIDGYNSPLHF. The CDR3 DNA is TGTGCCAGGATCGACGGCTATAATTCACCCCTCCACTTT.

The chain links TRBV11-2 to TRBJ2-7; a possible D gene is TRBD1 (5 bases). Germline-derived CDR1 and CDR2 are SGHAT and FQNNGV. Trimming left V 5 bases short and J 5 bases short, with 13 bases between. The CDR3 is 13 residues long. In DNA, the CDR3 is TGTGCCAGCAGCGCTGACAGTAGGAACGAGCAGTACTTC. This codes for CASSADSRNEQYF.

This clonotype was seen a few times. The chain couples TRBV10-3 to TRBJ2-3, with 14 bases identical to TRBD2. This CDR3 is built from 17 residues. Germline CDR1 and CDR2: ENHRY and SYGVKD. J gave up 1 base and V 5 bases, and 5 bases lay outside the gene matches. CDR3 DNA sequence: TGTGCCATCAGTTCACTGACTAGCGGGAGGGGCACAGATACGCAGTATTTT. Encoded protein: CAISSLTSGRGTDTQYF.

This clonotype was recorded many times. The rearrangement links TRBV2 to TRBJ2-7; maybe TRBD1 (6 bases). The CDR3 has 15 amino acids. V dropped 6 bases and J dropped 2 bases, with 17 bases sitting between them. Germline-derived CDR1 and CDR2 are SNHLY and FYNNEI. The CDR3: CASRDVVQGPYEQYF. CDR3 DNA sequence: TGTGCCAGCAGAGATGTTGTACAGGGCCCCTACGAGCAGTACTTC. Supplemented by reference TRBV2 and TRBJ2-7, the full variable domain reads EPEVTQTPSHQVTQMGQEVILRCVPISNHLYFYWYRQILGQKVEFLVSFYNNEISEKSEIFDDQFSVERPDGSNFTLKIRSTKLEDSAMYFCASRDVVQGPYEQYFGPGTRLTVT.

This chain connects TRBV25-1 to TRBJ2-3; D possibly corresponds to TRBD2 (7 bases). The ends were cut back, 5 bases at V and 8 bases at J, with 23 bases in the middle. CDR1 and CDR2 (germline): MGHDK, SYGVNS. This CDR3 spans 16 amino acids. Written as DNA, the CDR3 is TGTGCCAGCAGTTTCGGCCGCGCGGGGGCGCGGGGTACGCAGTATTTT. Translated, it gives CASSFGRAGARGTQYF.

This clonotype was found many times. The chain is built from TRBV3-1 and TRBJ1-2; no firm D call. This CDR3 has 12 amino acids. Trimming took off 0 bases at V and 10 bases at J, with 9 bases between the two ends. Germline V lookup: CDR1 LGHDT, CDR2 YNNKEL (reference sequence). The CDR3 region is CASSQDRRSYTF. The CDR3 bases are TGTGCCAGCAGCCAAGATAGACGGTCCTACACCTTC.

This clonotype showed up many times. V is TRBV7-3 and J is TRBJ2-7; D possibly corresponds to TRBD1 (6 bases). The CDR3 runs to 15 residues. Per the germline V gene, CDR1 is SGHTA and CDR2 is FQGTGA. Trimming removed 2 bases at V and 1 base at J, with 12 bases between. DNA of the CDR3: TGTGCCAGCAGCTTAGGACAGCCGGGGTCCTACGAGCAGTACTTC. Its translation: CASSLGQPGSYEQYF. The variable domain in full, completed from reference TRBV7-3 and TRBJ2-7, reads GAGVSQTPSNKVTEKGKYVELRCDPISGHTALYWYRQSLGQGPEFLIYFQGTGAADDSGLPNDRFFAVRPEGSVSTLKIQRTERGDSAVYLCASSLGQPGSYEQYFGPGTRLTVT.

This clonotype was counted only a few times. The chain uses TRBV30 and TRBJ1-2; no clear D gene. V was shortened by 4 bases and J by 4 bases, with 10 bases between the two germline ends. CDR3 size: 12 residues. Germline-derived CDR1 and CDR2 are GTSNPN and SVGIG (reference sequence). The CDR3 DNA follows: TGTGCCTGGATGAAACGGGGCTATGGCTACACCTTC. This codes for CAWMKRGYGYTF. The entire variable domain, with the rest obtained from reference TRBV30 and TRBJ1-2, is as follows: SQTIHQWPATLVQPVGSPLSLECTVEGTSNPNLYWYRQAAGRGLQLLFYSVGIGQISSEVPQNLSASRPQDRQFILSSKKLLLSDSGFYLCAWMKRGYGYTFGSGTRLTVV.

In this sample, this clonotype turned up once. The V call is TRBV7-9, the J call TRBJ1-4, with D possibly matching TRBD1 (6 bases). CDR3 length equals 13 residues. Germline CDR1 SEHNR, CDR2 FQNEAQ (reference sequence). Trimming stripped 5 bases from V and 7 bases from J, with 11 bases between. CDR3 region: CASSQGGSEKLFF. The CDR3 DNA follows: TGTGCCAGCAGCCAAGGGGGAAGTGAAAAACTGTTTTTT. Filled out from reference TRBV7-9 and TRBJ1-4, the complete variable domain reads DTGVSQNPRHKITKRGQNVTFRCDPISEHNRLYWYRQTLGQGPEFLTYFQNEAQLEKSRLLSDRFSAERPKGSFSTLEIQRTEQGDSAMYLCASSQGGSEKLFFGSGTQLSVL.

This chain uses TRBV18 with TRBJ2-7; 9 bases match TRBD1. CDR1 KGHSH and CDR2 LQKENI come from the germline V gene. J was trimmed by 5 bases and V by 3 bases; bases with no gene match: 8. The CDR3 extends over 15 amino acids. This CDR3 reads CASSPRDRVFNEQYF. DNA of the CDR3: TGTGCCAGCTCACCCCGGGACAGGGTTTTTAACGAGCAGTACTTC.

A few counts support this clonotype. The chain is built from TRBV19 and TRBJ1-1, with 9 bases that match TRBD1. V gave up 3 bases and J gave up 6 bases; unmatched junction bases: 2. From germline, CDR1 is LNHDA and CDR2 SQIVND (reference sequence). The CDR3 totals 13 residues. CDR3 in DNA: TGTGCCAGTAGTATTGGGACAGGGCCTGAAGCTTTCTTT. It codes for CASSIGTGPEAFF. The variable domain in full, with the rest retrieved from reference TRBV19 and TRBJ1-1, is DGGITQSPKYLFRKEGQNVTLSCEQNLNHDAMYWYRQDPGQGLRLIYYSQIVNDFQKGDIAEGYSVSREKKESFPLTVTSAQKNPTAFYLCASSIGTGPEAFFGQGTRLTVV.

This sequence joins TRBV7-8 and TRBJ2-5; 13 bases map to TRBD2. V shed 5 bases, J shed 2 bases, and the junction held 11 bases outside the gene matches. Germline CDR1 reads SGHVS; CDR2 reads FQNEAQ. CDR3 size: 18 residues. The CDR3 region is CASSHQRLAGGSQETQYF. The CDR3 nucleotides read TGTGCCAGCAGCCACCAACGACTAGCGGGAGGATCACAAGAGACCCAGTACTTC.